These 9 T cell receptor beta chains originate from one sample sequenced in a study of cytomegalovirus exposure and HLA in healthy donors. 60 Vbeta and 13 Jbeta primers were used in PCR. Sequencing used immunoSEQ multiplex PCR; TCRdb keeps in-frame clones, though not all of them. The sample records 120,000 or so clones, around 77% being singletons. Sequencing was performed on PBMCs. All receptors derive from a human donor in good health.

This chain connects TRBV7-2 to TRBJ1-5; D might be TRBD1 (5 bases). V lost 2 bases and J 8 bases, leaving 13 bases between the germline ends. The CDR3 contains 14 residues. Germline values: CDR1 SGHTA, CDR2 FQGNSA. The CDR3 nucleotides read TGTGCCAGCAGCTTAATGGGGCAGGGCGAGCCCCAGCATTTT. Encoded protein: CASSLMGQGEPQHF.

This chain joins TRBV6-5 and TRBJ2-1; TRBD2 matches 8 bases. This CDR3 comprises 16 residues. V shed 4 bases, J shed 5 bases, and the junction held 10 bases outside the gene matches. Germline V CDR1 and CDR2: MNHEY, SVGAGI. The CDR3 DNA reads TGTGCCAGCAGTTTTACTAGCGGAGGTCTGGACAATGAGCAGTTCTTC. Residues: CASSFTSGGLDNEQFF.

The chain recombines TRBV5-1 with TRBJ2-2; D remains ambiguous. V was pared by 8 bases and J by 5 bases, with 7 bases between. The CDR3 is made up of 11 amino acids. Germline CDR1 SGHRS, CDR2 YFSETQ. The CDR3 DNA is TGCGCCAGTATAGATACCGGGGAGCTGTTTTTT. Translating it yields CASIDTGELFF.

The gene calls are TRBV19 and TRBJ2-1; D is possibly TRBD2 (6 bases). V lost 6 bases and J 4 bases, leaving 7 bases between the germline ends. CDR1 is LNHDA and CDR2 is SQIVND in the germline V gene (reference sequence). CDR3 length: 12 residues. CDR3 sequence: CASRGTYNEQFF. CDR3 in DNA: TGTGCCAGTAGAGGGACTTACAATGAGCAGTTCTTC.

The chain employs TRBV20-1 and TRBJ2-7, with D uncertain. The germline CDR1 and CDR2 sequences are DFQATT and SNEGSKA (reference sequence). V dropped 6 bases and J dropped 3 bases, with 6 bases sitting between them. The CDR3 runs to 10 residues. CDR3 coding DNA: TGCAGTGCGGTGCGCTACGAGCAGTACTTC. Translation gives CSAVRYEQYF.

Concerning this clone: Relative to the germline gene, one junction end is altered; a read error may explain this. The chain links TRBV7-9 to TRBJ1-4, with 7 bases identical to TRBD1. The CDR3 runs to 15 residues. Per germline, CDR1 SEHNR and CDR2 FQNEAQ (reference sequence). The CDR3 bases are TGTTCCAGCAGCGTAAAACAGGGGTGGGATGAAAAACTGTTTTTT. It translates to CSSSVKQGWDEKLFF.

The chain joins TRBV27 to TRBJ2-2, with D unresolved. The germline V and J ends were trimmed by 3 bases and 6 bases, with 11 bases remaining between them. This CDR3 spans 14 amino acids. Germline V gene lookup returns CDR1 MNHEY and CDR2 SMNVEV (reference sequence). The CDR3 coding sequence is TGTGCCAGCAGTTTCGTTAGCAATCCCGGGGAGCTGTTTTTT. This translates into CASSFVSNPGELFF.

CDR3 protein: CASSLGGDSPLHF. As DNA, the CDR3 is TGTGCCAGCAGTTTGGGGGGGGACTCACCCCTCCACTTT. V usage is TRBV27 and J usage is TRBJ1-6; D possibly corresponds to TRBD1 (5 bases). The CDR3 length is 13 residues. Trimming shortened V by 3 bases and J by 10 bases, and 10 bases separated the two germline ends. The germline V gene has CDR1 MNHEY and CDR2 SMNVEV (reference sequence).

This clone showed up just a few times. This chain's CDR3 is CASSLERGNAYNEQFF. The CDR3 DNA reads TGTGCCAGCAGTTTAGAGCGGGGGAATGCTTACAATGAGCAGTTCTTC. The V and J genes are TRBV28 and TRBJ2-1, with TRBD2 identical over 8 bases. The CDR3 covers 16 residues. From germline, CDR1 is MDHEN and CDR2 SYDVKM. Trimming removed 2 bases from V and 4 bases from J; junction bases left unmatched: 7.